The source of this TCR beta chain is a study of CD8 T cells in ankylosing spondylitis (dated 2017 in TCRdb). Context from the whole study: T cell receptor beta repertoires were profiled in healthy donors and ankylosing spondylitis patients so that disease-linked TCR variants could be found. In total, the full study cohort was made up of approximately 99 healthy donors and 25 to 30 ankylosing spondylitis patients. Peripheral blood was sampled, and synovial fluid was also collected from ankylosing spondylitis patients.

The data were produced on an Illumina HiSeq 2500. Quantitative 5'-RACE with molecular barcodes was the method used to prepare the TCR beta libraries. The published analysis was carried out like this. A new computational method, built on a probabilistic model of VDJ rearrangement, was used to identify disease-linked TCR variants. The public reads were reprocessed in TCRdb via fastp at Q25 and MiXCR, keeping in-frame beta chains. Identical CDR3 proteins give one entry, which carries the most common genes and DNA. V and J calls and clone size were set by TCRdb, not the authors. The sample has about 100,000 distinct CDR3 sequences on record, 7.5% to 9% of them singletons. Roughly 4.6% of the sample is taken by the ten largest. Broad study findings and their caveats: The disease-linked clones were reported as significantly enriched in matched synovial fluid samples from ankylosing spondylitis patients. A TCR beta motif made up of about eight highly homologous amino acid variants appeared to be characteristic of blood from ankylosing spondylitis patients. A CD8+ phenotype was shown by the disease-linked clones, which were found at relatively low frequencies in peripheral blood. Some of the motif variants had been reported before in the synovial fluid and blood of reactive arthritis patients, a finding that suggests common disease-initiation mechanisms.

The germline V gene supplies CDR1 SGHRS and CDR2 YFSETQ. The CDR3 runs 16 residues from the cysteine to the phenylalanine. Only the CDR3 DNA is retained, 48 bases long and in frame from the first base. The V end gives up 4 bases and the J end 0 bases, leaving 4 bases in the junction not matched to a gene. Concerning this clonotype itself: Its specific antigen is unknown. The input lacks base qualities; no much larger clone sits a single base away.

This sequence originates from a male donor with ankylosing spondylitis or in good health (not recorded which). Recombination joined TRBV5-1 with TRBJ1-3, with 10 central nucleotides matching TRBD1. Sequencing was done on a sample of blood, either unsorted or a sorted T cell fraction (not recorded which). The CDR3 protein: CASSTGQGHSGNTIYF. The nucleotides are TGCGCCAGCAGCACGGGACAGGGGCACTCTGGAAACACCATATATTTT. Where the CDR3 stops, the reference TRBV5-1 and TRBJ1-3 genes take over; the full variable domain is KAGVTQTPRYLIKTRGQQVTLSCSPISGHRSVSWYQQTPGQGLQFLFEYFSETQRNKGNFPGRFSGRQFSNSRSEMNVSTLELGDSALYLCASSTGQGHSGNTIYFGEGSWLTVV.